Listed below are T cell receptor beta chains from one sample, sequenced in a study of metastatic and nonmetastatic thyroid tumors. TCRdb re-analyzed the PCR reads through MiXCR. Among 75,000 to 100,000 clones listed, approximately 11% were seen once. The sequencing sample was made of blood. Receptors were obtained from a female donor with papillary thyroid cancer or a benign thyroid nodule (not recorded which). Some clones in this sample may be carry-over from other donors' samples. The CDR3 runs from the conserved cysteine through the conserved F or W. A D gene is named only where the DNA matches it firmly. Part of the rows lack a size; the others show once, few, many or a class for expanded clones.

D gene: .
V gene: TRBV18
J gene: TRBJ1-5
clone size: many
CDR3 protein: CASSPPSGQRNQPQHF
CDR3 DNA: TGTGCCAGCTCACCACCATCCGGACAACGCAATCAGCCCCAGCATTTT

D gene: .
V gene: TRBV7-2
J gene: TRBJ2-2
clone size: once
CDR3 protein: CASILVGSVTGELFF
CDR3 DNA: TGTGCCAGCATCTTAGTAGGATCGGTCACCGGGGAGCTGTTTTTT

D gene: .
V gene: TRBV6-2/TRBV6-3
J gene: TRBJ2-7
clone size: many
CDR3 protein: CASSQIATGLAPYEQYF
CDR3 DNA: TGTGCCAGCAGTCAGATAGCCACAGGGTTGGCCCCCTACGAGCAGTACTTC

D gene: TRBD1
V gene: TRBV2
J gene: TRBJ1-4
clone size: many
CDR3 protein: CASSDGRGQDEKLFF
CDR3 DNA: TGTGCCAGCAGTGATGGGCGCGGACAGGATGAAAAACTGTTTTTT

D gene: .
V gene: TRBV27
J gene: TRBJ2-7
clone size: few
CDR3 protein: CASRPNRDTPYEQYF
CDR3 DNA: TGTGCCAGCAGACCCAATCGTGACACCCCCTACGAGCAGTACTTC

D gene: .
V gene: TRBV7-6
J gene: TRBJ2-3
clone size: many
CDR3 protein: CASSLGQNTDTQYF
CDR3 DNA: TGTGCCAGCAGCCTGGGACAAAACACAGATACGCAGTATTTT

D gene: .
V gene: TRBV30
J gene: TRBJ2-3
clone size: many
CDR3 protein: CAWREAYSTDTQYF
CDR3 DNA: TGTGCCTGGAGGGAAGCATATAGCACAGATACGCAGTATTTT

D gene: .
V gene: TRBV28
J gene: TRBJ2-1
clone size: many
CDR3 protein: CASSSTGVYNEQFF
CDR3 DNA: TGTGCCAGCAGTTCCACCGGGGTTTACAATGAGCAGTTCTTC

D gene: .
V gene: TRBV7-2
J gene: TRBJ1-2
clone size: many
CDR3 protein: CASSLLAGYTF
CDR3 DNA: TGTGCCAGCAGCTTACTCGCCGGCTACACCTTC

D gene: .
V gene: TRBV5-5
J gene: TRBJ1-6
clone size: .
CDR3 protein: CASSLGYPSPLHF
CDR3 DNA: TGTGCCAGCAGCTTGGGTTATCCTTCACCCCTCCACTTT

D gene: .
V gene: TRBV5-1
J gene: TRBJ2-3
clone size: .
CDR3 protein: CASRSSASTDTQYF
CDR3 DNA: TGCGCCAGCAGATCTTCGGCTAGCACAGATACGCAGTATTTT

D gene: TRBD1
V gene: TRBV5-1
J gene: TRBJ2-2
clone size: many
CDR3 protein: CASSLGTGVPGELFF
CDR3 DNA: TGCGCCAGCAGCTTGGGAACAGGGGTGCCCGGGGAGCTGTTTTTT

D gene: TRBD2
V gene: TRBV7-8
J gene: TRBJ2-5
clone size: .
CDR3 protein: CASSLELAGETQYF
CDR3 DNA: TGTGCCAGCAGCTTAGAACTAGCGGGAGAGACCCAGTACTTC